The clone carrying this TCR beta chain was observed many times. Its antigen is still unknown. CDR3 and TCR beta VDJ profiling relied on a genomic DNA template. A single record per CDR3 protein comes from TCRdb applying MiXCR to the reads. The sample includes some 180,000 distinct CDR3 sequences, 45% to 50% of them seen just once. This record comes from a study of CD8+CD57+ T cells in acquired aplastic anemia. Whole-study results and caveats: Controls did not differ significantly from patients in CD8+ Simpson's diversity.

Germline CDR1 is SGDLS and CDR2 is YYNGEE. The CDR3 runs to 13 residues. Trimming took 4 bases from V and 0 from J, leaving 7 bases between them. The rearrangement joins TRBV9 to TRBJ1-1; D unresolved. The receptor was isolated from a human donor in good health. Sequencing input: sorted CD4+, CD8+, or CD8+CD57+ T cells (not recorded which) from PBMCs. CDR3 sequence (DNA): TGTGCCAGCAGCCAACAAATGAACACTGAAGCTTTCTTT. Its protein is CASSQQMNTEAFF.